This T cell receptor (beta chain) comes out of a study of beta chain features in type 1 diabetes. Study overall: Healthy donors and patients showed comparable age, gender and cell yields.

cDNA synthesis used the whole RNA isolate, giving expressed TCRB sequences. Only in-frame clones appear in the TCRdb table, and some are missing; sequencing was by immunoSEQ multiplex PCR. The table lists 970,000 or so clones, under 20% of them singletons, with 0.02% to 0.025% in the top ten. The germline gives CDR1 SEHNR, CDR2 FQNEAQ (reference sequence). V gave up 3 bases and J gave up 2 bases, with 20 bases separating them. CDR3 length: 17 amino acids. For this clone: The antigen remains unidentified.

Purity above 98% was achieved in all sorted populations. Study-level points and caveats: A potential influence of HLA type upon TCRB rearrangement remained unresolved herein.

This TCR was recovered from a woman between 18 and 30 years old in good health. The rearrangement uses TRBV7-9 and TRBJ2-7, with D possibly matching TRBD2 (6 bases). Sequenced input: naive CD4+ T cells from blood. CDR3 bases: TGTGCCAGCAGCTTGGAAGCAAACCCGGGACTGACCTACGAGCAGTACTTC. Translated: CASSLEANPGLTYEQYF.